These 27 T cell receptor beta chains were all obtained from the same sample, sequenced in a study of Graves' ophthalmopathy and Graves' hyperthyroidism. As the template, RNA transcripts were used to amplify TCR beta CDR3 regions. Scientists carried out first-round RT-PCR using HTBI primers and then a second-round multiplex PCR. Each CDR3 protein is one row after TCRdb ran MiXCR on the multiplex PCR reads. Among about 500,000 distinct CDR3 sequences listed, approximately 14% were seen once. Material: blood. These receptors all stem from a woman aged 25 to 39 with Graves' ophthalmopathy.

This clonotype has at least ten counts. Here the CDR3 reads CASSLSSDYGYTF. CDR3 DNA sequence: TGTGCCAGCAGTTTGAGTTCGGATTATGGCTACACCTTC. The chain uses TRBV12-3 or TRBV12-4 and TRBJ1-2; D not resolved. The CDR3 extends over 13 amino acids. V was shortened by 3 bases and J by 5 bases, with 10 bases between the two germline ends.

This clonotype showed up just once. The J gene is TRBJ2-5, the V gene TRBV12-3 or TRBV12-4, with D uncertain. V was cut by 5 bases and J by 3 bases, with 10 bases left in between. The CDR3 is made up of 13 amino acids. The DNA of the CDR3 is TGTGCCAGCAGTCCGGGTCCCAAAGAGACCCAGTACTTC. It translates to CASSPGPKETQYF.

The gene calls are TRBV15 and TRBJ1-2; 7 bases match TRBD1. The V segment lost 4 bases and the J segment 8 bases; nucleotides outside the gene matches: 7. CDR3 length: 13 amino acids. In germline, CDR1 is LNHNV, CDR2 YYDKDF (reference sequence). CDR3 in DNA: TGTGCCACCAGCACCGGACAGGCTCAGGGCTACACCTTC. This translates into CATSTGQAQGYTF.

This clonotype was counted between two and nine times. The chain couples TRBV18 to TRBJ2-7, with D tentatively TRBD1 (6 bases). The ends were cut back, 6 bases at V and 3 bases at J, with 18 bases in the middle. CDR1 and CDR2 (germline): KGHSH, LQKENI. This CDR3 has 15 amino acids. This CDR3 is CASSPGTDRFYEQYF. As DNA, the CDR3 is TGTGCCAGCTCCCCCGGGACGGACAGATTCTACGAGCAGTACTTC. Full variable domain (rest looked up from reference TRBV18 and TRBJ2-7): NAGVMQNPRHLVRRRGQEARLRCSPMKGHSHVYWYRQLPEEGLKFMVYLQKENIIDESGMPKERFSAEFPKEGPSILRIQQVVRGDSAAYFCASSPGTDRFYEQYFGPGTRLTVT.

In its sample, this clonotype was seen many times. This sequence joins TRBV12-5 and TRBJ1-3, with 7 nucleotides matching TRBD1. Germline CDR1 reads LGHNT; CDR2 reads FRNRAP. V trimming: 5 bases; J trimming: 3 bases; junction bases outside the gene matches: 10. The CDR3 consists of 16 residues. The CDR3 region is CASGPTGSGYGNTIYF. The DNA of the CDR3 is TGTGCTAGTGGTCCGACAGGGTCTGGTTATGGAAACACCATATATTTT.

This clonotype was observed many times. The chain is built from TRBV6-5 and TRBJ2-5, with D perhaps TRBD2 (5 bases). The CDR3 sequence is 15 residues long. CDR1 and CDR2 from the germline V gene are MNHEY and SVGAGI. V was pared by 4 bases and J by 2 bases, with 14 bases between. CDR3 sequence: CASSSTKSGQETQYF. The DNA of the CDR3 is TGTGCCAGCAGTTCCACTAAGAGCGGTCAAGAGACCCAGTACTTC.

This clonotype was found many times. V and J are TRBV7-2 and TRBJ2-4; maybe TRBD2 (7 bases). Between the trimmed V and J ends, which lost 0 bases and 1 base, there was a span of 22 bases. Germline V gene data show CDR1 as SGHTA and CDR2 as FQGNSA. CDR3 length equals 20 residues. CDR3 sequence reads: CASSLALFPGRGAAKNIQYF. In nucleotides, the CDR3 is TGTGCCAGCAGCTTAGCCCTATTCCCCGGACGGGGGGCGGCCAAAAACATTCAGTACTTC.

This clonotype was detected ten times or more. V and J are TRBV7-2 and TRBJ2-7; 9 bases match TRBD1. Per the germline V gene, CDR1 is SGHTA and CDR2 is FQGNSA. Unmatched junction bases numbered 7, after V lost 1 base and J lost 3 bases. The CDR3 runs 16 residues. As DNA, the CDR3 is TGTGCCAGCAGCTTAGTTTTGCGGACAGGGGTCTACGAGCAGTACTTC. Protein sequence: CASSLVLRTGVYEQYF.

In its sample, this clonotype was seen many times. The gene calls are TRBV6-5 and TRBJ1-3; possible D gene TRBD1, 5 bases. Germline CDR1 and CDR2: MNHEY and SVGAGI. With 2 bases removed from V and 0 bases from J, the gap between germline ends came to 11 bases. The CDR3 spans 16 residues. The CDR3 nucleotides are TGTGCCAGCAGTTACGGTCCGGGGCTCTCTGGAAACACCATATATTTT. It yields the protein CASSYGPGLSGNTIYF.

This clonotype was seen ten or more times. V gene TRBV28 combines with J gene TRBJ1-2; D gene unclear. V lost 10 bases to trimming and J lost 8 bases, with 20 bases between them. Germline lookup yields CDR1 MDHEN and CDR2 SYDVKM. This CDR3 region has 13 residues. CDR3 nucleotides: TGTGCCACCCTAGGTCTACTTTATGGGGGCTACACCTTC. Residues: CATLGLLYGGYTF.

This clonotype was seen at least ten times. In DNA form, the CDR3 reads TGTGCCTGGACCCCTTATGACAGGGGGAACACTGAAGCTTTCTTT. It translates to CAWTPYDRGNTEAFF. The chain couples TRBV30 to TRBJ1-1, with 8 positions matching TRBD1. This CDR3 is built from 15 residues. V lost 4 bases and J lost 1; bases outside the gene matches: 8. CDR1 is GTSNPN, CDR2 SVGIG, per germline (reference sequence).

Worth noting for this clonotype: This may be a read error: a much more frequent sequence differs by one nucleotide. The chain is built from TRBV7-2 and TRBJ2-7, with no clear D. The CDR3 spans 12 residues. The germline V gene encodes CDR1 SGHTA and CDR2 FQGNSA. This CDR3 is CASSLAVGELYF. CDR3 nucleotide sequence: TGTGCCAGCAGCTTAGCGGTGGGCGAGCTGTACTTC.

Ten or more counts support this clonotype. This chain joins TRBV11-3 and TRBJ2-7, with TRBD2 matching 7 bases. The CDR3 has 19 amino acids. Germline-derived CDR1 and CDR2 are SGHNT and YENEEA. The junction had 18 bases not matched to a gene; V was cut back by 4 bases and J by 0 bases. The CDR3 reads CASSSRYSISGASSYEQYF. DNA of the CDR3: TGTGCCAGCAGCTCTCGATACTCCATCAGCGGGGCTAGCTCCTACGAGCAGTACTTC.

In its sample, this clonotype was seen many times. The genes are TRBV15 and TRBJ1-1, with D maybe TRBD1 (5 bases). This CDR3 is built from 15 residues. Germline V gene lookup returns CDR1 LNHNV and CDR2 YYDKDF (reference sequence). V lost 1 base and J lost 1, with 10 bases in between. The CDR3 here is CATSRVGGGNTEAFF. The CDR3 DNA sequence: TGTGCCACCAGCAGAGTGGGGGGTGGGAACACTGAAGCTTTCTTT. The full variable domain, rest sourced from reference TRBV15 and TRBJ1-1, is DAMVIQNPRYQVTQFGKPVTLSCSQTLNHNVMYWYQQKSSQAPKLLFHYYDKDFNNEADTPDNFQSRRPNTSFCFLDIRSPGLGDTAMYLCATSRVGGGNTEAFFGQGTRLTVV.

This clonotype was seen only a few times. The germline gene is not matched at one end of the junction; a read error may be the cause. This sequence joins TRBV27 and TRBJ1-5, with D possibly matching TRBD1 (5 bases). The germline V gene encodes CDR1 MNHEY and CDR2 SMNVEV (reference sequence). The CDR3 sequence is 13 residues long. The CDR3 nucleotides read TGTGCCTGCAGCCAGGGTTTGGGTCAGCCCCAGCATTTT. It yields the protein CACSQGLGQPQHF.

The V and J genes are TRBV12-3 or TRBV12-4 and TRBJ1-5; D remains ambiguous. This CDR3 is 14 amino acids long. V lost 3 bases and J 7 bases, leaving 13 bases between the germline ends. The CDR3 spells CASSFHGEAQPQHF. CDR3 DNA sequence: TGTGCCAGCAGTTTCCATGGGGAGGCCCAGCCCCAGCATTTT.

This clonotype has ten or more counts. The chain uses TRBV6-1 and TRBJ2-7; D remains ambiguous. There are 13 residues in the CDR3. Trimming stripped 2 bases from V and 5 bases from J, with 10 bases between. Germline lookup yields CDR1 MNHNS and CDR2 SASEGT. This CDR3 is CASSEIWSNEQYF. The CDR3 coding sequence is TGTGCCAGCAGTGAAATTTGGAGCAACGAGCAGTACTTC.

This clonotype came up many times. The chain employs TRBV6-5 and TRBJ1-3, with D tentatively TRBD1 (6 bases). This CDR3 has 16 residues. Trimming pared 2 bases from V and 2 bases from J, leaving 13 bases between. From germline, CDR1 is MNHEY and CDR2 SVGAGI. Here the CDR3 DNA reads TGTGCCAGCAGTTACCAGAATCAGGGGACTGGAAACACCATATATTTT. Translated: CASSYQNQGTGNTIYF.

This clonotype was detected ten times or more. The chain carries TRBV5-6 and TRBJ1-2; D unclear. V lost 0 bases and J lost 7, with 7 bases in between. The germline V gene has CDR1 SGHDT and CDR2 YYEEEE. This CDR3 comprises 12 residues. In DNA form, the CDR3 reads TGTGCCAGCAGCTTGGGTTACGGTGGCTACACCTTC. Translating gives CASSLGYGGYTF. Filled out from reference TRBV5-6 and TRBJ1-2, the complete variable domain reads DAGVTQSPTHLIKTRGQQVTLRCSPKSGHDTVSWYQQALGQGPQFIFQYYEEEERQRGNFPDRFSGHQFPNYSSELNVNALLLGDSALYLCASSLGYGGYTFGSGTRLTVV.

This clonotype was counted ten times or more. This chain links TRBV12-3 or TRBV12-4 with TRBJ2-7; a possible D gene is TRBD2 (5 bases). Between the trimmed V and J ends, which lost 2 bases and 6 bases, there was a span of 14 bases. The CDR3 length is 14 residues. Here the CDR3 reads CASSLPGIGSEQYF. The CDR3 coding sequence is TGTGCCAGCAGTTTACCGGGGATCGGGTCCGAGCAGTACTTC.

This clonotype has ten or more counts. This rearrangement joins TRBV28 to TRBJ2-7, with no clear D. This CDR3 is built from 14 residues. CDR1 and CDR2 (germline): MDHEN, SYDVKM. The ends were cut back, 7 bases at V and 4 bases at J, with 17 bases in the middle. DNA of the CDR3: TGTGCCAGCACAGACTTGGGTCCCTCTTACGAGCAGTACTTC. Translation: CASTDLGPSYEQYF.

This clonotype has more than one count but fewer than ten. As DNA, the CDR3 is TGTGCCACCAGCAGATTCCCAGCGGGAGACCCCTACGAGCAGTACTTC. Translated: CATSRFPAGDPYEQYF. The chain employs TRBV15 and TRBJ2-7; 8 bases agree with TRBD2. The CDR3 contains 16 residues. The V gene end was trimmed by 2 bases and the J gene end by 2 bases; junction bases not matched to a gene: 8. Per germline, CDR1 LNHNV and CDR2 YYDKDF (reference sequence).

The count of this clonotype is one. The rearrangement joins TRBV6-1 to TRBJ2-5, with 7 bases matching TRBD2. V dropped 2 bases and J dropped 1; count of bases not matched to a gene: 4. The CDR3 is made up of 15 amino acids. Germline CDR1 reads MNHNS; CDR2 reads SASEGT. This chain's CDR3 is CASSEWSGGQETQYF. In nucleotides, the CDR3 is TGTGCCAGCAGTGAATGGTCGGGGGGCCAAGAGACCCAGTACTTC.

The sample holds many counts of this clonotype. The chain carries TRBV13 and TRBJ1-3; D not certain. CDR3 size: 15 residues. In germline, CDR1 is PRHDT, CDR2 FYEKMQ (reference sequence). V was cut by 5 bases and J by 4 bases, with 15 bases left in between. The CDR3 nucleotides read TGTGCCAGCAGCGCGACTTCCACATGGGGAAACACCATATATTTT. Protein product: CASSATSTWGNTIYF.

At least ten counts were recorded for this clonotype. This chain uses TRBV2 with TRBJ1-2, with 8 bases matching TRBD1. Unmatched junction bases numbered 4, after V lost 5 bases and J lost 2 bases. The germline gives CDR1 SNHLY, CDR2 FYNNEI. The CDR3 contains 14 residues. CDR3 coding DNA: TGTGCCAGCAGTTATGGGGACAGGAACTATGGCTACACCTTC. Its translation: CASSYGDRNYGYTF. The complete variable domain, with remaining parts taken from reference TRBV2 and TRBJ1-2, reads EPEVTQTPSHQVTQMGQEVILRCVPISNHLYFYWYRQILGQKVEFLVSFYNNEISEKSEIFDDQFSVERPDGSNFTLKIRSTKLEDSAMYFCASSYGDRNYGYTFGSGTRLTVV.

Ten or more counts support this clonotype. The CDR3 DNA follows: TGTGCCAGCAGCTTCGGGACTAGCGGGCTCTACGAGCAGTACTTC. Translating it yields CASSFGTSGLYEQYF. V and J are TRBV11-2 and TRBJ2-7; 12 bases match TRBD2. The germline V gene encodes CDR1 SGHAT and CDR2 FQNNGV. The CDR3 is 15 amino acids. The junction had 3 bases not matched to a gene; V was cut back by 3 bases and J by 3 bases. The full variable domain, its missing parts supplied by reference TRBV11-2 and TRBJ2-7, is EAGVAQSPRYKIIEKRQSVAFWCNPISGHATLYWYQQILGQGPKLLIQFQNNGVVDDSQLPKDRFSAERLKGVDSTLKIQPAKLEDSAVYLCASSFGTSGLYEQYFGPGTRLTVT.

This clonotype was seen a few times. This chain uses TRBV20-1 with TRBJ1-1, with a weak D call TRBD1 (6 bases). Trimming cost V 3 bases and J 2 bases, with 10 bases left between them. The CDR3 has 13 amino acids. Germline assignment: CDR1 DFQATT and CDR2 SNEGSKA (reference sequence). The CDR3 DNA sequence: TGCAGTGCTAGCCAGGACAGCAACACTGAAGCTTTCTTT. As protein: CSASQDSNTEAFF.